This TCR beta chain was sequenced for a study of blood T cell repertoires in COVID-19. The count of this clone is one. The CDR3 length is 13 residues. Between the trimmed V and J ends, which lost 0 bases and 5 bases, there was a span of 7 bases. Germline V gene data show CDR1 as GTSNPN and CDR2 as SVGIG (reference sequence). Data came from immunoSEQ multiplex PCR; TCRdb stores just in-frame clones and leaves some out. This table has approximately 250,000 clones, 83% appearing once. The chain is built from TRBV30 and TRBJ2-2; D ambiguous. Sequenced sample: peripheral blood. This clonotype originated in a human donor in a cohort sampled during active COVID-19. The CDR3 coding sequence is TGTGCCTGGAGTGTCTATGGTACCGGGGAGCTGTTTTTT. It is translated as CAWSVYGTGELFF.